The clone carrying this T cell receptor beta chain was detected only once. The data were taken from a study of blood T cell repertoires in COVID-19. Across the whole study: COVID-19 samples, acute and convalescent, were from the United States, Italy and Spain. The analysed material was cDNA or gDNA that came from T cells, B-cell-depleted T cells, or PBMCs.

Measured with immunoSEQ multiplex PCR; TCRdb has only the in-frame clones, and not every one. The sample gives 250,000 to 300,000 clones, approximately 90% of which show up once; 2% to 2.5% is in the top ten. Sequenced sample: PBMCs or T cells enriched from blood (not recorded which). This sequence was found in a woman aged 40 to 49 with acute COVID-19.

For the CDR3, the DNA is TGTGCCACCAGCAGAGGTTTGACACCGTGGGCTTTCTTT. Translated: CATSRGLTPWAFF. This sequence joins TRBV15 and TRBJ1-1; no clear D. The length of the CDR3 is 13 residues. CDR1 is LNHNV, CDR2 YYDKDF, per germline (reference sequence). Trimming removed 1 base from V and 11 bases from J, with 14 bases in between.